This TCR beta chain was sequenced in a study of tumor-infiltrating lymphocytes in primary liver carcinoma. Findings of the study overall: Tumor region pairs showed greater overlap than either tumor-adjacent or tumor-blood pairs did. The bulk unsorted samples meant that CD4+ and CD8+ repertoires went uncompared.

TCR beta cDNA was reverse-transcribed from around 0.55 ug of total RNA. The reaction used a constant-region primer and ProtoScript II reverse transcriptase. ARM-PCR was slightly modified, and three nested multiplex PCR rounds with it gave rise to the TCR beta libraries. The two initial PCR rounds, nine to eleven cycles each, used TRBV1-TRBV30 forward and C-beta reverse primers. TCRdb reprocessed the multiplex PCR reads with MiXCR, giving one entry per CDR3 protein. This sample has 300,000 to 350,000 distinct CDR3 sequences, with roughly two thirds found just once. The germline CDR1 and CDR2 sequences are WSHSY and SAAADI. This CDR3 has 15 residues. RNA isolated from unsorted whole blood supplied the blood RNA, with germline DNA also extracted. Patients were chronically HBV-infected and treatment-naive. A remark on this clonotype: What it recognizes is unknown. Germline is not matched at one junction end, which may reflect a read error.

The receptor comes from a man in his forties with primary liver carcinoma and hepatitis B virus infection. V gene TRBV10-2 combines with J gene TRBJ1-5; the D is unclear. The sample consisted of peripheral blood. The DNA for the CDR3 is TGCGCCGGCAATGTACAGCCCTATAGCAGTCAGCCCCAGCATTTT. It is translated as CAGNVQPYSSQPQHF.